This TCR beta chain was recovered during a study of blood T cell repertoires in COVID-19. For the study at large: The origin of the acute and convalescent COVID-19 samples was the United States, Italy and Spain. The cDNA or gDNA used as material had been derived from T cells, B-cell-depleted T cells, or PBMCs.

The length of the CDR3 is 15 residues. The junction had 3 bases not matched to a gene; V was cut back by 2 bases and J by 2 bases. The germline gives CDR1 MNHEY, CDR2 SVGAGI. About this clone: Other nucleotide sequences from this sample produce the same CDR3.

Original methodology: It was from reference gene primer amplification that nucleated cell counts were estimated. TCRdb's table, derived via immunoSEQ multiplex PCR, lists solely in-frame clones and lacks some. The V and J calls and clone size are taken from that table; D and trimming were inferred from the DNA. The sample carries some 140,000 clones, 70% to 80% recorded once. The clonotype was recovered from a man between 60 and 75 years old who had recovered from COVID-19. Sequenced: peripheral blood. The gene calls are TRBV6-5 and TRBJ2-1; 7 nucleotides match TRBD2. This CDR3 is CASSYGGGTYNEQFF. The CDR3 coding sequence is TGTGCCAGCAGTTACGGCGGGGGAACCTACAATGAGCAGTTCTTC.